The 8 T cell receptor beta chains reported below all come from one sample, sequenced in a study of CD8+ T cells in alopecia areata. Extraction of RNA preceded its reverse transcription into cDNA, which served as the sequencing template. This table comes from immunoSEQ multiplex PCR, and its TCRdb copy is limited to in-frame clones, with some not included. This table holds 190,000 or so clones, roughly 61% found once. Indicated treatment: oral pan-JAK inhibitor, 5-10 mg twice daily. The material was CD8+ T cells sorted from blood, obtained at week 24, from a patient treated with tofacitinib. The receptor source for this set is a human donor with alopecia areata.

The chain uses TRBV7-4 and TRBJ2-7, with TRBD2 matching 7 bases. CDR1 and CDR2 from the germline V gene are SGHVT and SQSDAQ. V shed 4 bases, J shed 3 bases, and the junction held 9 bases outside the gene matches. CDR3 length equals 15 residues. The chain's CDR3 is CASSSPQRGLYEQYF. CDR3 in DNA: TGTGCCAGCAGCTCCCCCCAGCGGGGCCTCTACGAGCAGTACTTC.

The V call is TRBV15, the J call TRBJ2-2, with 7 bases fitting TRBD1. The V segment lost 5 bases and the J segment 4 bases; nucleotides outside the gene matches: 7. Germline-derived CDR1 and CDR2 are LNHNV and YYDKDF (reference sequence). The CDR3 totals 15 residues. The CDR3 is CATSPRQGVTGELFF. As DNA, the CDR3 is TGTGCCACCAGCCCCAGACAGGGTGTCACCGGGGAGCTGTTTTTT.

The chain employs TRBV20-1 and TRBJ2-3; D is undetermined. Germline V gene data show CDR1 as DFQATT and CDR2 as SNEGSKA (reference sequence). This CDR3 spans 10 amino acids. The DNA for the CDR3 is TGCACTCAATCCTCAGATACGCAGTATTTT. It codes for CTQSSDTQYF.

This clone has only one observation. The chain is built from TRBV6-5 and TRBJ1-1, with a possible D match to TRBD1 (6 bases). V dropped 5 bases and J dropped 4 bases, with 11 bases sitting between them. Germline CDR1 reads MNHEY; CDR2 reads SVGAGI. The CDR3 loop spans 13 amino acids. The CDR3 loop is CASSTDRFTEAFF. CDR3 in DNA: TGTGCCAGCAGTACAGACAGGTTCACTGAAGCTTTCTTT.

The chain carries TRBV7-9 and TRBJ2-2; D may correspond to TRBD1 or TRBD2 (6 bases each). The V gene's germline CDR1 is SEHNR and CDR2 FQNEAQ (reference sequence). Trimming cost V 1 base and J 2 bases, with 11 bases left between them. The CDR3 length is 16 residues. The CDR3 sequence is CASSLEGGLNTGELFF. DNA of the CDR3: TGTGCCAGCAGCTTAGAGGGGGGACTCAACACCGGGGAGCTGTTTTTT.

This clone was seen a handful of times. The chain joins TRBV5-6 to TRBJ2-3; D not resolved. Trimming stripped 3 bases from V and 6 bases from J, with 11 bases between. Germline V lookup: CDR1 SGHDT, CDR2 YYEEEE. The CDR3 is made up of 13 amino acids. The CDR3 region has the DNA TGTGCCAGCAGCTCCGGACGCGGCGATACGCAGTATTTT. It translates to CASSSGRGDTQYF.

V and J are TRBV30 and TRBJ2-5, with D perhaps TRBD2 (6 bases). The assigned J gene may be wrong: the sequence end matches TRBJ2-7 better. This CDR3 is 15 amino acids long. Germline CDR1 GTSNPN, CDR2 SVGIG (reference sequence). In DNA, the CDR3 is TGTGCCTGGAGTGTAGGGGACTCTCCCTCCTACGAGCAGTACTTC. Protein product: CAWSVGDSPSYEQYF.

The rearrangement uses TRBV27 and TRBJ2-3, with D possibly being TRBD1 or TRBD2 (5 bases each). In germline, CDR1 is MNHEY, CDR2 SMNVEV (reference sequence). The germline V and J ends were trimmed by 6 bases and 2 bases, with 12 bases remaining between them. CDR3 length equals 14 residues. CDR3 nucleotide sequence: TGTGCCAGCAGCTCGAGGGGTGACACAGATACGCAGTATTTT. Amino acids: CASSSRGDTDTQYF.